This TCR beta chain derives from a study of blood T cells in healthy people across ages. Broader study findings: With donor CMV status unknown, expanded clonotype changes were possibly confounded.

Each donor supplied ten milliliters of peripheral blood. Germline V CDR1 and CDR2: SGHAT, FQNNGV. V lost 1 base to trimming and J lost 3 bases; unmatched junction nucleotides: 8. This CDR3 is built from 17 residues. It was with a sample-barcoded 5' primer and a J-beta primer mix that a second PCR of about 6 to 11 cycles was run. The authors tagged each cDNA molecule using a template-switch adaptor with 12 random nucleotides. TCRdb re-called the 5' RACE reads through MiXCR, storing one row per CDR3 protein. The sample holds some 890,000 distinct CDR3 sequences, almost 30% seen once. This clonotype was found many times. The antigen is not known. These data are also associated with another study on T cells of mothers and their children.

This sequence was found in a woman aged 35 to 49 in good health. Sequencing input: blood. V usage is TRBV11-2 and J usage is TRBJ1-4; 7 nucleotides line up with TRBD1. In nucleotides, the CDR3 is TGTGCCAGCAGCTTAGTAGGCAGGGGGAGATCTAATGAAAAACTGTTTTTT. Translated, it gives CASSLVGRGRSNEKLFF.